The T cell receptor (beta chain) described here comes from a study of shared clonotypes between healthy human individuals. Notes on the study in general: How much donors shared clonotypes was expected to be affected by sequencing depth.

With respect to this clone: Its antigen remains unidentified.

The method was immunoSEQ multiplex PCR; TCRdb's version includes in-frame clones alone and lacks a portion of them. The sample shows about 500,000 clones, more than 70% of them seen only once. The source is a woman aged 40 to 55 in good health. Some clones in this sample may be carry-over from other donors' samples. Material for sequencing was PBMCs.

The CDR3 here is CASSRAAGGASYEQYF. For the CDR3, the DNA is TGTGCCAGCAGCCGAGCTGCAGGGGGCGCCTCCTACGAGCAGTACTTC. V and J are TRBV7-2 and TRBJ2-7; 8 bases are shared with TRBD1. Germline CDR1 SGHTA, CDR2 FQGNSA. Trimming took 5 bases from V and 0 from J; bases not matched to a gene: 9. The CDR3 extends over 16 amino acids.